This entry concerns a single T cell receptor (beta chain). Its target is unknown. The sample belongs to a study of OX40 agonist ivuxolimab in advanced cancers. Clones were read by immunoSEQ multiplex PCR, and TCRdb kept only the in-frame ones, dropping some. Among approximately 100,000 clones listed, around 91% were seen once. Study-level results: Relative to CD4+ cells, CD8+ T cells on average had more expanded clones. Some of the nonresponding patients also showed low levels of normalized T-cell clonal expansion.

The source was CD4+ or CD8+ T cells sorted from blood, collected in a trial of the OX40 agonist ivuxolimab. The TCR sequence derives from an adult with an advanced solid tumor such as melanoma, head and neck, liver or kidney cancer.

CDR3 sequence (DNA): TGCGCCAGCAGCCGCCAGTTGGTGGGGGCTGGAACCGGGGAGCTGTTTTTT. It specifies CASSRQLVGAGTGELFF. V is TRBV4-1 and J is TRBJ2-2; possible D gene TRBD1, 6 bases. Germline V gives CDR1 MGHRA, CDR2 YSYEKL. With 4 bases removed from V and 5 bases from J, the gap between germline ends came to 20 bases. This CDR3 has 17 amino acids.